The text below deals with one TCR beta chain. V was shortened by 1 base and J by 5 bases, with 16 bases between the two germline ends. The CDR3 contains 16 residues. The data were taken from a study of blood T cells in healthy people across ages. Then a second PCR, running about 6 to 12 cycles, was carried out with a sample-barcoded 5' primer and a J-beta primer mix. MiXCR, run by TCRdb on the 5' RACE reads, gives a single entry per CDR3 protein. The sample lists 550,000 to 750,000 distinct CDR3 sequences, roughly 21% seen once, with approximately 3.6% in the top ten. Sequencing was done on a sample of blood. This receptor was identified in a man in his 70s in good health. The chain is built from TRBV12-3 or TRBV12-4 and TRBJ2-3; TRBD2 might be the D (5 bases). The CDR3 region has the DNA TGTGCCAGCAGTTTAGAAGGACTCCAACTAGGAGATACGCAGTATTTT. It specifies CASSLEGLQLGDTQYF.